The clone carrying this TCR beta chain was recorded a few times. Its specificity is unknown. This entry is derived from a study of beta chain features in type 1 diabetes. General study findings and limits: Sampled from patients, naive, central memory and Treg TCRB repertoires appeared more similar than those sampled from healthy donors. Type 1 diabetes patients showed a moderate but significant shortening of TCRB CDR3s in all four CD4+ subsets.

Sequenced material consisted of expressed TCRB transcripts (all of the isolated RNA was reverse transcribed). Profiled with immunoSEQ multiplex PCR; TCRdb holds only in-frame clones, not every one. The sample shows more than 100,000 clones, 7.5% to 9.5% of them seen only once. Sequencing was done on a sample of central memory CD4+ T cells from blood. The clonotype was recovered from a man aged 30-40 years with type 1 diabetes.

The CDR3 nucleotides are TGTGCCAGCAGCGCCCGGACTAGCGGAGGAGAGCAGTTCTTC. Its protein product is CASSARTSGGEQFF. This chain links TRBV9 with TRBJ2-1, with 10 positions matching TRBD2. The CDR3 has 14 residues. Germline CDR1 SGDLS, CDR2 YYNGEE. Losses at the gene ends were 3 bases for V and 10 bases for J; bases not matched to a gene: 7.